This TCR beta chain came from a study of T-cell reconstitution after alpha-beta-depleted transplantation in children. Study-level points and caveats: A year had passed since transplant, and T-cell counts and diversity by then came mostly from newly produced T cells.

The CDR3 contains 16 residues. CDR1 SGHTA and CDR2 FQGNSA come from the germline V gene. After removal of 5 bases from V and 4 bases from J, the junction contained 7 bases not matched to a gene. The TCRbeta library incorporated unique molecular identifiers. TCRdb reprocessed the PCR reads via MiXCR and lists one record per CDR3 protein. The data contain 700,000 to 850,000 distinct CDR3 sequences, roughly 15% of them seen just once; the ten biggest clones take up approximately 5%. This clonotype was observed a single time. Its cognate antigen is unknown. Source: PBMCs, mostly from graft donor cells, taken 360 days after TCRalphabeta/CD19-depleted stem cell transplant. This chain joins TRBV7-2 and TRBJ2-5, with 13 bases matching TRBD2. The clonotype comes from a male patient aged 10 to 17 who had a stem cell transplant for acute lymphoblastic leukemia, so the T cells may come from the graft donor. CDR3 coding DNA: TGTGCCAGCAGCCACGGACTAGCGGGAGTACTAGAGACCCAGTACTTC. This sequence encodes CASSHGLAGVLETQYF.